These T cell receptor beta chains were read from a single sample in a study of CD8+ T cells in alopecia areata. Profiled with immunoSEQ multiplex PCR; TCRdb holds only in-frame clones, not every one. The data contain 90,000 to 120,000 clones, about 50% of them seen just once; the ten biggest clones take up 23%. Sample: NKG2D-low CD8+ T cells sorted from blood. These receptors came from a human donor with alopecia areata. CDR3s include the opening cysteine and the closing phenylalanine or tryptophan. The D gene is left open where the match is weak. The size of a clone is reported for some rows only, either as once, few or many, or as a class for expanded clones.

>TRBV25-1|.|.|TRBJ2-1
CASTEGPGNNEQFF
TGTGCCAGCACCGAAGGCCCGGGGAATAATGAGCAGTTCTTC
>TRBV27|TRBD1|.|TRBJ2-1
CASKILQGNEQFF
TGTGCCAGCAAGATACTACAGGGGAATGAGCAGTTCTTC
>TRBV6-6|.|.|TRBJ2-3
CASESGPTTDTQYF
TGTGCCAGCGAATCAGGACCGACCACAGATACGCAGTATTTT
>TRBV7-3|.|.|TRBJ2-2
CASSTGVDGELFF
TGTGCCAGCAGCACCGGAGTCGACGGGGAGCTGTTTTTT
>TRBV28|.|.|TRBJ1-1
CASSLPLSSSTEAFF
TGTGCCAGCAGTTTGCCCCTATCGAGCTCCACTGAAGCTTTCTTT
>TRBV28|TRBD2|.|TRBJ2-7
CASSLTLADSYEQYF
TGTGCCAGCAGTTTAACACTAGCGGACTCCTACGAGCAGTACTTC
>TRBV6-5|.|.|TRBJ2-1
CASTGYNEQFF
TGTGCCAGCACCGGTTACAATGAGCAGTTCTTC
>TRBV23-1|.|.|TRBJ1-3
CASSLECRSSGNTIYF
TGCGCCAGCAGTCTAGAGTGCCGAAGCTCTGGAAACACCATATATTTT
>TRBV6-1|.|.|TRBJ2-3
CASSAGGTDTQYF
TGTGCCAGCAGTGCAGGGGGCACAGATACGCAGTATTTT
>TRBV7-9|TRBD2|.|TRBJ2-7
CASSFSGSYEQYF
TGTGCCAGCAGCTTTAGCGGGAGCTACGAGCAGTACTTC
>TRBV5-6|.|.|TRBJ1-1
CASSLGSNTEAFF
TGTGCCAGCAGCTTGGGTTCGAACACTGAAGCTTTCTTT
>TRBV4-2|.|once|TRBJ2-5
CASSQEGEETQYF
TGTGCCAGCAGCCAAGAGGGTGAAGAGACCCAGTACTTC
>TRBV19|.|.|TRBJ2-3
CASSPFGQDTQYF
TGTGCCAGTAGTCCCTTTGGCCAAGATACGCAGTATTTT
>TRBV27|.|.|TRBJ2-1
CASGRGEQFF
TGTGCCAGCGGGCGGGGTGAGCAGTTCTTC
>TRBV7-3|.|.|TRBJ2-1
CASSLGSSGTYNEQFF
TGTGCCAGCAGCTTAGGGAGTAGCGGAACCTACAATGAGCAGTTCTTC
>TRBV28|.|.|TRBJ2-1
CASITEGGKVF
TGTGCCAGCATTACGGAGGGCGGCAAGGTCTTC
>TRBV28|.|.|TRBJ2-3
CASSPITDTQYF
TGTGCCAGCAGTCCGATTACAGATACGCAGTATTTT
>TRBV5-1|.|.|TRBJ2-2
CASSFLGGENTGELFF
TGCGCCAGCAGCTTCCTCGGGGGAGAAAACACCGGGGAGCTGTTTTTT
>TRBV9|TRBD2|once|TRBJ2-1
CASRPLAGTTHSYNEQFF
TGTGCCAGCAGGCCCTTGGCAGGGACTACCCACTCCTACAATGAGCAGTTCTTC
>TRBV15|.|.|TRBJ2-7
CATSRDRGVSNEQYF
TGTGCCACCAGCAGAGATCGCGGGGTTTCCAACGAGCAGTACTTC
>TRBV7-3|TRBD2|few|TRBJ2-7
CASSLGSGASYEQYF
TGTGCCAGCAGCTTAGGTAGCGGGGCATCCTACGAGCAGTACTTC
>TRBV7-3|.|.|TRBJ2-1
CASSTSGKTYNEQFF
TGTGCCAGCAGTACATCGGGGAAAACCTACAATGAGCAGTTCTTC
>TRBV7-9|.|.|TRBJ2-7
CASGSAYEQYF
TGTGCCAGCGGAAGCGCCTACGAGCAGTACTTC
>TRBV4-1|.|few|TRBJ2-7
CASSPNREYEQYF
TGCGCCAGCAGCCCTAATCGGGAATACGAGCAGTACTTC
>TRBV7-9|.|few|TRBJ2-7
CASSLFGGEQYF
TGTGCCAGCAGCTTATTTGGGGGTGAGCAGTACTTC
>TRBV9|.|.|TRBJ2-7
CASSVWGAGEQYF
TGTGCCAGCAGCGTATGGGGTGCGGGGGAGCAGTACTTC
>TRBV15|.|few|TRBJ1-1
CATSRVNLAEAFF
TGTGCCACCAGCAGAGTTAATCTTGCTGAAGCTTTCTTT
>TRBV29-1|TRBD1|.|TRBJ1-2
CSVPPGGQHYGYTF
TGCAGCGTACCGCCGGGGGGACAGCACTATGGCTACACCTTC
>TRBV6-1|.|.|TRBJ2-1
CASSGGVGLQFF
TGTGCCAGCAGTGGGGGGGTTGGTTTGCAGTTCTTC
>TRBV29-1|TRBD1|few|TRBJ2-7
CSGRTGRSYEQYF
TGCAGCGGAAGGACAGGGAGAAGCTACGAGCAGTACTTC
>TRBV13|.|once|TRBJ2-1
CASSFLRENEQFF
TGTGCCAGCAGCTTCCTTAGGGAGAATGAGCAGTTCTTC
>TRBV5-1|TRBD2|.|TRBJ2-7
CASSLYGTSGRRDEQYF
TGCGCCAGCAGCTTGTATGGGACTAGCGGGAGGCGGGACGAGCAGTACTTC
>TRBV7-8|.|few|TRBJ2-1
CASSLALWQALTSYNEQFF
TGTGCCAGCAGCTTAGCATTGTGGCAGGCACTAACCTCCTACAATGAGCAGTTCTTC
>TRBV19|TRBD2|.|TRBJ2-7
CASSIAGAGVEQYF
TGTGCCAGTAGTATAGCTGGGGCGGGGGTCGAGCAGTACTTC
>TRBV27|TRBD2|.|TRBJ2-7
CASSFGLAGAPYF
TGTGCCAGCAGTTTTGGACTAGCGGGAGCCCCGTACTTC
>TRBV2|.|.|TRBJ2-7
CASWQTKQYF
TGTGCCAGCTGGCAAACGAAGCAGTACTTC
>TRBV28|.|.|TRBJ1-2
CASSSTDTLSSVHYGYTF
TGTGCCAGCAGTTCGACGGACACCCTATCGTCGGTCCACTATGGCTACACCTTC
>TRBV6-5|.|.|TRBJ1-1
CASSFGGAEAFF
TGTGCCAGCTCCTTCGGGGGTGCTGAAGCTTTCTTT
>TRBV29-1|.|once|TRBJ2-7
CSVEDSVRYEQYF
TGCAGCGTTGAAGATTCAGTTCGGTACGAGCAGTACTTC
>TRBV6-5|TRBD2|.|TRBJ2-5
CASSFTLAEQETQYF
TGTGCCAGCAGTTTCACCCTAGCGGAACAAGAGACCCAGTACTTC
>TRBV27|TRBD1|.|TRBJ2-1
CASGGIQGAGNEQFF
TGTGCCAGCGGGGGAATACAGGGGGCGGGCAATGAGCAGTTCTTC
>TRBV5-5|.|many|TRBJ2-1
CASLSDEQFF
TGTGCCAGCCTTTCGGATGAGCAGTTCTTC
>TRBV5-1|.|.|TRBJ2-7
CASSLAVVGRSPHEQYF
TGCGCCAGCAGCTTGGCCGTTGTAGGGCGGTCCCCCCACGAGCAGTACTTC
>TRBV7-7|TRBD2|.|TRBJ2-1
CASSPYGLAGEQFF
TGTGCTAGCAGCCCTTATGGACTAGCGGGGGAGCAGTTCTTC
>TRBV4-1|TRBD1|once|TRBJ2-7
CASSQDREQGAYEQYF
TGCGCCAGCAGCCAAGATCGGGAACAGGGGGCTTACGAGCAGTACTTC
>TRBV7-3|TRBD2|.|TRBJ2-1
CASSPGTSGPYNEQFF
TGTGCCAGCAGCCCAGGGACTAGCGGGCCTTACAATGAGCAGTTCTTC
>TRBV10-3|TRBD2|.|TRBJ2-6
CAIRPSGSDPGANVLTF
TGTGCCATCAGGCCTAGCGGGAGTGATCCCGGGGCCAACGTCCTGACTTTC
>TRBV15|.|.|TRBJ2-3
CATSRTPFRSTDTQYF
TGTGCCACCAGCAGAACCCCGTTCAGGTCCACAGATACGCAGTATTTT
>TRBV9|.|.|TRBJ1-2
CASSGRPDGYTF
TGTGCCAGCAGCGGGAGACCGGATGGCTACACCTTC
>TRBV9|TRBD2|.|TRBJ2-5
CASSKSGSQETQYF
TGTGCCAGCAGCAAAAGCGGGAGTCAAGAGACCCAGTACTTC
>TRBV30|.|.|TRBJ2-7
CAQEVGGRPGEQYF
TGTGCCCAGGAGGTCGGGGGGCGCCCAGGGGAGCAGTACTTC
>TRBV28|.|.|TRBJ1-1
CASASQGNTEAFF
TGTGCCAGCGCGTCACAAGGTAACACTGAAGCTTTCTTT
>TRBV27|TRBD2|.|TRBJ2-1
CASRTSGSYNEQFF
TGTGCCAGCAGGACTAGCGGGAGCTACAATGAGCAGTTCTTC
>TRBV29-1|.|.|TRBJ1-1
CSVESFAENTEAFF
TGCAGCGTTGAATCGTTCGCGGAGAACACTGAAGCTTTCTTT
>TRBV4-2|TRBD2|.|TRBJ2-2
CASSQALAGGLSTGELFF
TGTGCCAGCAGCCAAGCCCTAGCGGGAGGGCTTAGCACCGGGGAGCTGTTTTTT